This T cell receptor beta chain was captured in a study of blood T cells in healthy people across ages. Isolated PBMCs totaled at least 6.5 million in each sample. With a J-beta primer mix and a sample-barcoded 5' primer, a second PCR ran about 6 to 11 cycles. TCRdb reanalysed the 5' RACE reads using MiXCR and keeps one entry per CDR3 protein. The table lists 650,000 to 950,000 distinct CDR3 sequences, more than 40% of them singletons, with roughly 18% in the top ten. Study results and caveats: Percentage of naive T cells showed a strong correlation with TCR beta diversity.

There are 14 residues in the CDR3. Germline V lookup: CDR1 SGHAT, CDR2 FQNNGV. Details on this clonotype: As yet, its antigen is unknown.

The chain carries TRBV11-2 and TRBJ2-1, with TRBD2 identical over 9 bases. The J call may be faulty, since TRBJ2-7 better matches the DNA end. Source material: blood. The source of this sequence is a man in his sixties in good health. The CDR3 DNA reads as TGTGCCAGCACTAGCGGGACACCTTACAATGAGCAGTACTTC. It specifies CASTSGTPYNEQYF.